Listed below are T cell receptor beta chains from one sample, sequenced in a study of T cell responses to AZD1222 COVID-19 vaccine. Generated by immunoSEQ multiplex PCR, the TCRdb table keeps only in-frame clones and is missing some. The data contain around 180,000 clones, just under 90% of them singletons. The sample was peripheral blood, taken on day 0 of AZD1222 vaccination. The receptors were gathered from an adult in good health. Each CDR3 is given with its conserved first and last residue. The D gene is left open where the match is weak. A row's size may be missing; if present it is once, few, many or a size class.

v_call	d_call	j_call	cdr3_length	clone_size	cdr3_aa	cdr3_nt
TRBV19	.	TRBJ1-5	16	few	CASSIRQGVSNQPQHF	TGTGCCAGTAGTATACGGCAGGGCGTCAGCAATCAGCCCCAGCATTTT
TRBV6-1	.	TRBJ2-5	14	.	CASSEGGAQETQYF	TGTGCCAGCAGTGAAGGGGGGGCCCAAGAGACCCAGTACTTC
TRBV24-1	.	TRBJ1-2	13	.	CATSDPDSYGYTF	TGTGCCACCAGTGACCCGGACAGCTATGGCTACACCTTC
TRBV30	.	TRBJ1-6	14	.	CAWSARDFNSPLHF	TGTGCCTGGAGTGCTAGGGACTTTAATTCACCCCTCCACTTT
TRBV6-6	TRBD2	TRBJ2-5	15	few	CASSYGAGGPETQYF	TGTGCCAGCAGTTACGGAGCGGGAGGGCCGGAGACCCAGTACTTC
TRBV5-1	TRBD1	TRBJ1-2	16	.	CASSLAGGQGINGYTF	TGCGCCAGCAGCTTGGCCGGAGGACAGGGAATCAATGGCTACACCTTC
TRBV19	TRBD2	TRBJ2-7	14	.	CASSLAGVSYEQYF	TGTGCCAGTAGTCTAGCGGGGGTTTCCTACGAGCAGTACTTC
TRBV7-9	.	TRBJ1-3	13	.	CASSRPTGNTIYF	TGTGCCAGCAGCCGCCCAACAGGAAACACCATATATTTT
TRBV6-4	TRBD2	TRBJ2-3	15	.	CASSILAGVGDTQYF	TGTGCCAGCAGTATCCTAGCGGGAGTGGGGGATACGCAGTATTTT
TRBV6-5	.	TRBJ2-7	11	.	CASSRRGEQYF	TGTGCCAGCAGTAGGAGGGGGGAGCAGTACTTC
TRBV29-1	.	TRBJ1-2	15	.	CSVEDRDRSGYGYTF	TGCAGCGTTGAAGATCGCGACAGGAGTGGCTATGGCTACACCTTC
TRBV11-2	TRBD1	TRBJ1-1	18	.	CASSLRTGGMSKNTEAFF	TGTGCCAGCAGCTTAAGGACAGGGGGTATGTCTAAGAACACTGAAGCTTTCTTT
TRBV28	.	TRBJ1-4	12	once	CASTKIYGKLFF	TGTGCCAGCACCAAGATTTATGGAAAACTGTTTTTT
TRBV7-2	TRBD2	TRBJ2-4	16	.	CASSKLAGVSNNIQYF	TGTGCCAGCAGCAAACTAGCGGGGGTGTCTAATAACATTCAGTACTTC
TRBV5-6	.	TRBJ1-5	14	once	CASSDQTVNQPQHF	TGTGCCAGCAGCGATCAGACGGTTAATCAGCCCCAGCATTTT
TRBV25-1	.	TRBJ2-7	14	.	CASSESAGRREQYF	TGTGCCAGCAGTGAATCTGCAGGGAGGCGGGAGCAGTACTTC
TRBV10-3	.	TRBJ2-1	12	once	CAISERVNEQFF	TGTGCCATCAGTGAGCGGGTAAATGAGCAGTTCTTC
TRBV6-2/TRBV6-3	TRBD1	TRBJ1-2	14	.	CASSRQGQLYGYTF	TGTGCCAGCAGTCGACAGGGGCAACTCTATGGCTACACCTTC
TRBV7-2	TRBD1	TRBJ1-1	15	once	CASSPDRGQGTEAFF	TGTGCCAGCAGCCCAGACAGGGGGCAGGGCACTGAAGCTTTCTTT
TRBV6-1	.	TRBJ1-1	12	.	CASSERVTEAFF	TGTGCCAGCAGTGAAAGGGTCACTGAAGCTTTCTTT
TRBV2	TRBD2	TRBJ2-2	18	.	CATHPTYSGTSPGGELFF	TGTGCCACCCATCCTACCTATTCCGGGACTAGCCCGGGCGGGGAGCTGTTTTTT
TRBV6-2/TRBV6-3	.	TRBJ1-2	14	.	CASSRDGTNYGYTF	TGTGCCAGCAGCCGGGACGGCACTAACTATGGCTACACCTTC
TRBV7-9	.	TRBJ2-7	12	.	CASSPRSYEQYF	TGTGCCAGCAGCCCCCGGTCCTACGAGCAGTACTTC
TRBV7-7	.	TRBJ2-1	14	.	CASSPTGFYNEQFF	TGTGCCAGCAGCCCCACAGGGTTCTACAATGAGCAGTTCTTC
TRBV9	TRBD2	TRBJ2-5	20	.	CASSSGGSGGTSGFQETQYF	TGTGCCAGCAGCTCGGGAGGCTCTGGGGGGACTAGCGGGTTCCAAGAGACCCAGTACTTC
TRBV30	.	TRBJ2-7	11	.	CAWSRSYEQYF	TGTGCCTGGTCCCGGTCCTACGAGCAGTACTTC
TRBV25-1	TRBD2	TRBJ2-1	14	.	CASSRGRANNEQFF	TGTGCCAGCAGTCGGGGGAGGGCTAACAATGAGCAGTTCTTC
TRBV5-1	TRBD2	TRBJ2-2	16	.	CASSRRGFQNTGELFF	TGCGCCAGCAGCCGGCGGGGGTTCCAGAACACCGGGGAGCTGTTTTTT
TRBV6-5	TRBD2	TRBJ2-7	13	.	CASRRDYGYEQYF	TGTGCCAGCAGAAGGGACTATGGCTACGAGCAGTACTTC
TRBV18	.	TRBJ2-6	15	.	CASSPAGIGANVLTF	TGTGCCAGCTCACCAGCAGGGATTGGGGCCAACGTCCTGACTTTC
TRBV24-1	.	TRBJ1-6	13	few	CAVQGGYNSPLHF	TGTGCCGTCCAGGGAGGCTATAATTCACCCCTCCACTTT
TRBV10-2	TRBD1	TRBJ1-1	17	.	CASSATFRQGRNTEAFF	TGCGCCAGCAGCGCGACCTTCCGACAGGGAAGGAACACTGAAGCTTTCTTT
TRBV11-2	TRBD2	TRBJ2-3	17	.	CASSDGTSGGGWDTQYF	TGTGCCAGCAGCGACGGGACTAGCGGGGGGGGTTGGGATACGCAGTATTTT
TRBV9	TRBD1	TRBJ1-3	16	.	CASSVTVGTGGNTIYF	TGTGCCAGCAGCGTAACCGTCGGGACAGGTGGAAACACCATATATTTT
TRBV6-1	TRBD1	TRBJ1-4	17	.	CASSEFPQTGRREKLFF	TGTGCCAGCAGTGAGTTCCCCCAGACAGGGCGGCGTGAAAAACTGTTTTTT
TRBV5-1	.	TRBJ2-7	14	.	CASSFGGIGTEQYF	TGCGCCAGCAGCTTCGGGGGAATTGGAACCGAGCAGTACTTC
TRBV24-1	.	TRBJ2-5	13	.	CATSDSFQETQYF	TGTGCCACCAGTGATTCCTTCCAAGAGACCCAGTACTTC
TRBV28	.	TRBJ2-7	15	.	CASSLGGRREAEQYF	TGTGCCAGCAGTTTAGGGGGGCGCCGGGAGGCCGAGCAGTACTTC
TRBV19	.	TRBJ1-1	13	.	CASSTPGNTEAFF	TGTGCCAGTAGTACCCCAGGGAACACTGAAGCTTTCTTT
TRBV24-1	TRBD2	TRBJ2-7	18	.	CATSDLQTGGTLLYEQYF	TGTGCCACCAGTGATTTGCAAACGGGGGGGACCCTCCTCTACGAGCAGTACTTC
TRBV3-1/TRBV3-2	.	TRBJ2-5	17	.	CASSQESRGAGAETQYF	TGTGCCAGCAGCCAAGAATCCAGGGGGGCGGGGGCGGAGACCCAGTACTTC
TRBV27	.	TRBJ1-1	15	.	CASTNRTVRITEAFF	TGTGCCAGCACTAATAGGACAGTACGGATCACTGAAGCTTTCTTT
TRBV29-1	TRBD1	TRBJ1-1	13	.	CSVGPGTGTEAFF	TGCAGCGTTGGCCCCGGGACAGGGACTGAAGCTTTCTTT
TRBV5-1	.	TRBJ2-7	15	.	CASSASSGSYYEQYF	TGCGCCAGCAGCGCCTCGTCCGGGAGCTACTACGAGCAGTACTTC
TRBV28	.	TRBJ2-3	15	.	CASSRIVGVGDTQYF	TGTGCCAGCAGTCGCATTGTAGGAGTGGGAGATACGCAGTATTTT
TRBV5-4	.	TRBJ1-3	16	.	CASSLAGSFSGNTIYF	TGTGCCAGCAGCTTGGCAGGGTCCTTCTCTGGAAACACCATATATTTT
TRBV9	.	TRBJ2-5	13	.	CASSAGTLGTQYF	TGTGCCAGCAGCGCTGGGACTCTCGGGACCCAGTACTTC
TRBV24-1	TRBD1	TRBJ1-1	13	.	CATSRTGLTEAFF	TGTGCCACCAGCCGGACAGGACTCACTGAAGCTTTCTTT